Listed here are 20 T cell receptor beta chains from one sample, sequenced in a study of T cells in Graves' hyperthyroidism and ophthalmopathy. RNA transcripts yielded amplified TCR beta CDR3 regions. First-round RT-PCR targeting the TCR CDR3 was performed with the HTBI primer set. Using its own MiXCR run on the multiplex PCR reads, TCRdb lists one record per CDR3 protein. The data contain 560,000 or so distinct CDR3 sequences, just under 20% of them singletons. Sequenced sample: blood. The receptors were sampled from a man aged 35 to 55 with Graves' ophthalmopathy.

The V and J genes are TRBV6-2 or TRBV6-3 and TRBJ1-6; D remains unclear. With 6 bases removed from V and 6 bases from J, the gap between germline ends came to 12 bases. CDR1 and CDR2 from the germline V gene are MNHEY and SVGEGT. The CDR3 loop spans 14 amino acids. The CDR3 sequence: CASRTGRTNSPLHF. The DNA for the CDR3 is TGTGCCAGCAGGACTGGACGGACTAATTCACCCCTCCACTTT.

J is TRBJ2-7 and V is TRBV7-9, with D uncertain. Trimming shortened V by 6 bases and J by 5 bases, and 17 bases separated the two germline ends. Germline assignment: CDR1 SEHNR and CDR2 FQNEAQ (reference sequence). This CDR3 region has 14 residues. The CDR3 DNA reads TGTGCCAGCAGTTCCGACCCCCAGTTTAACGAGCAGTACTTC. Amino acid sequence: CASSSDPQFNEQYF.

There are many counts of this clonotype. The rearrangement uses TRBV28 and TRBJ1-1; no clear D. This CDR3 has 15 residues. Trimming pared 7 bases from V and 5 bases from J, leaving 20 bases between. The germline gives CDR1 MDHEN, CDR2 SYDVKM. The DNA for the CDR3 is TGTGCCAGCATCCCAGGCAGCGCAGGACGGACTGAAGCTTTCTTT. This encodes CASIPGSAGRTEAFF.

V usage is TRBV7-2 and J usage is TRBJ2-3; possibly TRBD1 for D (5 bases). V lost 3 bases to trimming and J lost 0 bases, with 10 bases between them. Germline values: CDR1 SGHTA, CDR2 FQGNSA. The CDR3 runs 15 residues. Here the CDR3 DNA reads TGTGCCAGCAGCTTTAGGGGAACTAGCACAGATACGCAGTATTTT. It codes for CASSFRGTSTDTQYF. The full variable domain, its missing parts supplied by reference TRBV7-2 and TRBJ2-3, is GAGVSQSPSNKVTEKGKDVELRCDPISGHTALYWYRQSLGQGLEFLIYFQGNSAPDKSGLPSDRFSAERTGGSVSTLTIQRTQQEDSAVYLCASSFRGTSTDTQYFGPGTRLTVL.

V gene TRBV7-9 combines with J gene TRBJ1-1; D is uncertain. Trimming left V 1 base short and J 2 bases short, with 14 bases between. Per the germline V gene, CDR1 is SEHNR and CDR2 is FQNEAQ (reference sequence). There are 16 residues in the CDR3. In nucleotides, the CDR3 is TGTGCCAGCAGCTTAGATCTCGGGGTGGGAAACACTGAAGCTTTCTTT. Its protein product is CASSLDLGVGNTEAFF.

This clonotype was recorded a few times. This chain connects TRBV6-1 to TRBJ2-1; TRBD2 matches at 14 bases. With V trimmed by 6 bases and J by 5 bases, 3 bases remained unmatched. Germline-derived CDR1 and CDR2 are MNHNS and SASEGT. The CDR3 has 15 amino acids. The CDR3 bases are TGTGCCAGCAGGGGGACTAGCGGGAGAGACAATGAGCAGTTCTTC. This translates into CASRGTSGRDNEQFF.

The chain has TRBV7-3 and TRBJ1-2, with 8 bases fitting TRBD1. V dropped 5 bases and J dropped 4; count of bases not matched to a gene: 9. The CDR3 is made up of 15 amino acids. Germline V lookup: CDR1 SGHTA, CDR2 FQGTGA. DNA for the CDR3: TGTGCCAGCAGCCAAGATAGACAGGGGCCCTATGGCTACACCTTC. This gives the protein CASSQDRQGPYGYTF.

CDR3 protein: CSASNRGTEAFF. The CDR3 DNA follows: TGCAGTGCTAGCAATCGGGGGACTGAAGCTTTCTTT. The chain is built from TRBV20-1 and TRBJ1-1; D might be TRBD1 (5 bases). Trimming took off 3 bases at V and 5 bases at J, with 10 bases between the two ends. The CDR3 is 12 amino acids. CDR1 DFQATT and CDR2 SNEGSKA come from the germline V gene (reference sequence).

This clonotype appeared many times. The V call is TRBV13, the J call TRBJ2-4; 8 bases fit TRBD2. The CDR3 is 15 amino acids. The V gene's germline CDR1 is PRHDT and CDR2 FYEKMQ (reference sequence). Losses at the gene ends were 4 bases for V and 6 bases for J; bases not matched to a gene: 8. CDR3 bases: TGTGCCAGCAGCTCCCCCGGGGGGGCGGGAAACATTCAGTACTTC. It codes for CASSSPGGAGNIQYF.

This clonotype appeared many times. The chain recombines TRBV28 with TRBJ2-7; 8 nucleotides match TRBD2. V was clipped by 5 bases and J by 3 bases; unmatched bases: 9. CDR3 length: 15 amino acids. Germline-derived CDR1 and CDR2 are MDHEN and SYDVKM. The CDR3, as DNA: TGTGCCAGCAGTCGCGCCGGGACTAGTCACTACGAGCAGTACTTC. The encoded protein is CASSRAGTSHYEQYF.

The genes are TRBV12-3 or TRBV12-4 and TRBJ2-7; D is undetermined. This CDR3 contains 13 residues. V was cut by 5 bases and J by 2 bases, with 10 bases left in between. CDR3 coding DNA: TGTGCCAGCAGTCTTCGGATCGCCTACGAGCAGTACTTC. It is translated as CASSLRIAYEQYF.

The gene calls are TRBV24-1 and TRBJ1-2; TRBD1 is a possible D gene (5 bases). V was shortened by 7 bases and J by 3 bases, with 11 bases between the two germline ends. Germline CDR1 is KGHDR and CDR2 is SFDVKD. This CDR3 has 13 amino acids. CDR3 region: CATSLRVYYGYTF. CDR3 sequence (DNA): TGTGCCACCAGCCTCAGGGTTTACTATGGCTACACCTTC.

The V call is TRBV7-2, the J call TRBJ2-1; 7 nucleotides match TRBD2. Germline CDR1 is SGHTA and CDR2 is FQGNSA. J lost 0 bases, V lost 5 bases, and 7 bases had no gene match. CDR3 length: 16 amino acids. CDR3 residues: CASSVLAWGSYNEQFF. As DNA, the CDR3 is TGTGCCAGCAGCGTACTAGCGTGGGGCTCCTACAATGAGCAGTTCTTC.

This clonotype was picked up a small number of times. The CDR3 DNA reads TGTGCCAGTACCATCTCCAGGGGGGATCAGCCCCAGCATTTT. Encoded protein: CASTISRGDQPQHF. The chain combines TRBV19 with TRBJ1-5, with TRBD1 matching 7 bases. The CDR3 is 14 residues long. CDR1 is LNHDA and CDR2 is SQIVND in the germline V gene (reference sequence). The V gene end was trimmed by 7 bases and the J gene end by 5 bases; junction bases not matched to a gene: 8. The entire variable domain, with the rest obtained from reference TRBV19 and TRBJ1-5, is as follows: DGGITQSPKYLFRKEGQNVTLSCEQNLNHDAMYWYRQDPGQGLRLIYYSQIVNDFQKGDIAEGYSVSREKKESFPLTVTSAQKNPTAFYLCASTISRGDQPQHFGDGTRLSIL.

The V gene is TRBV19, the J gene TRBJ1-1; weak D call: TRBD1 (6 bases). This CDR3 is 14 amino acids long. Trimming pared 7 bases from V and 4 bases from J, leaving 16 bases between. The germline V gene has CDR1 LNHDA and CDR2 SQIVND (reference sequence). For the CDR3, the DNA is TGTGCCAGTACCAGGGGACCTGGGAGCACTGAAGCTTTCTTT. Its protein is CASTRGPGSTEAFF.

Ten or more counts support this clonotype. The V gene is TRBV11-2, the J gene TRBJ1-5; D unclear. Trimming pared 1 base from V and 4 bases from J, leaving 8 bases between. CDR1 and CDR2 (germline): SGHAT, FQNNGV. The length of the CDR3 is 14 residues. CDR3 region: CASSLGMGNQPQHF. The CDR3 DNA is TGTGCCAGCAGCTTAGGCATGGGGAATCAGCCCCAGCATTTT.

This clonotype occurred a few times. V gene TRBV7-8 combines with J gene TRBJ1-4; TRBD1 might be the D (5 bases). V was cut by 6 bases and J by 9 bases, with 23 bases left in between. The CDR3 consists of 16 residues. CDR1 SGHVS and CDR2 FQNEAQ come from the germline V gene. Here the CDR3 DNA reads TGTGCCAGCAGTTATTGGGGGACTCCGGTGATAAAAAAACTGTTTTTT. Protein product: CASSYWGTPVIKKLFF.

This clonotype came up many times. The CDR3 sequence is CASRVTGAIYEQYF. Here the CDR3 DNA reads TGTGCCAGCAGGGTGACAGGGGCCATTTACGAGCAGTACTTC. V gene TRBV2 combines with J gene TRBJ2-7, with 8 nucleotides matching TRBD1. After removal of 6 bases from V and 4 bases from J, the junction contained 8 bases not matched to a gene. CDR3 length: 14 amino acids. Germline V gene sequence: CDR1 SNHLY, CDR2 FYNNEI.

This clonotype was found many times. V and J are TRBV27 and TRBJ2-1; 10 bases align to TRBD1. In germline, CDR1 is MNHEY, CDR2 SMNVEV (reference sequence). The CDR3 consists of 16 residues. Germline trimming cut 6 bases from V and 5 bases from J; bases unmatched to any gene: 10. CDR3: CASSAEDRGQDNEQFF. CDR3 bases: TGTGCCAGCAGCGCCGAAGACAGGGGGCAAGACAATGAGCAGTTCTTC.

There are a few counts of this clonotype. The chain links TRBV6-1 to TRBJ2-3; possible D gene TRBD1, 5 bases. The germline V gene encodes CDR1 MNHNS and CDR2 SASEGT. This CDR3 region has 17 residues. V was cut by 6 bases and J by 2 bases, with 21 bases left in between. This CDR3 reads CASRGSMTDWDTDTQYF. In nucleotides, the CDR3 is TGTGCCAGCAGGGGATCCATGACAGATTGGGACACAGATACGCAGTATTTT.